The rows below give T cell receptor beta chains drawn from one sample of a study of T cells in narcolepsy. Method: immunoSEQ multiplex PCR; TCRdb's copy keeps in-frame clones and lacks some. In the table there are about 13,000 clones, about 89% of which are singletons. The specimen sequenced was CD45RA- memory CD4+ T cells from PBMCs. The receptor source for this set is a human donor with narcolepsy. CDR3s include the opening cysteine and the closing phenylalanine or tryptophan. Fields, in order: clone size, D gene, J gene, V gene, CDR3 protein, CDR3 DNA. The D gene is left open where the match is weak. Not all rows give a size; the values are once, few, many and, for expanded clones, a class.

abundance: -; d_gene: -; j_gene: TRBJ1-3; v_gene: TRBV7-9; CDR3aa: CASSQGISGNTIYF; CDR3nt: TGTGCCAGCAGTCAGGGGATCTCTGGAAACACCATATATTTT
abundance: -; d_gene: -; j_gene: TRBJ1-5; v_gene: TRBV18; CDR3aa: CASSISGDSNQPQHF; CDR3nt: TGTGCCAGCTCAATAAGTGGAGATAGCAATCAGCCCCAGCATTTT
abundance: -; d_gene: TRBD1; j_gene: TRBJ2-1; v_gene: TRBV18; CDR3aa: CASSPLPGTGNNEQFF; CDR3nt: TGTGCCAGCTCACCATTGCCCGGGACAGGAAACAATGAGCAGTTCTTC
abundance: -; d_gene: TRBD1; j_gene: TRBJ1-6; v_gene: TRBV5-1; CDR3aa: CASSTDRVRGNSPLHF; CDR3nt: TGCGCCAGCAGCACGGACAGGGTACGGGGCAATTCACCCCTCCACTTT
abundance: -; d_gene: TRBD2; j_gene: TRBJ2-5; v_gene: TRBV7-8; CDR3aa: CASGRLADLQETQYF; CDR3nt: TGTGCCAGCGGCCGACTAGCGGACCTCCAAGAGACCCAGTACTTC
abundance: -; d_gene: -; j_gene: TRBJ2-7; v_gene: TRBV6-1; CDR3aa: CASSEVITYGSRLYEQYF; CDR3nt: TGTGCCAGCAGTGAAGTAATAACGTACGGGAGTCGTCTCTACGAGCAGTACTTC
abundance: -; d_gene: TRBD2; j_gene: TRBJ2-1; v_gene: TRBV29-1; CDR3aa: CSATRGSPYNEQFF; CDR3nt: TGCAGCGCCACTCGCGGGAGCCCCTACAATGAGCAGTTCTTC
abundance: -; d_gene: -; j_gene: TRBJ1-3; v_gene: TRBV30; CDR3aa: CARGATGNTIYF; CDR3nt: TGTGCCCGCGGGGCAACCGGAAACACCATATATTTT
abundance: -; d_gene: TRBD1; j_gene: TRBJ2-7; v_gene: TRBV29-1; CDR3aa: CSVTSRQGAYEQYF; CDR3nt: TGCAGCGTAACAAGCCGACAGGGGGCCTACGAGCAGTACTTC
abundance: -; d_gene: TRBD2; j_gene: TRBJ2-2; v_gene: TRBV4-1; CDR3aa: CATRRERAGELFF; CDR3nt: TGCGCCACACGGCGGGAGAGGGCCGGGGAGCTGTTTTTT
abundance: -; d_gene: TRBD1; j_gene: TRBJ2-5; v_gene: TRBV6-5; CDR3aa: CASSYSGQGREETQYF; CDR3nt: TGTGCCAGCAGTTACTCGGGACAGGGGAGGGAGGAGACCCAGTACTTC
abundance: few; d_gene: TRBD2; j_gene: TRBJ2-7; v_gene: TRBV19; CDR3aa: CASNQGGPLYEQYF; CDR3nt: TGTGCCAGTAATCAGGGAGGGCCCCTCTACGAGCAGTACTTC
abundance: -; d_gene: -; j_gene: TRBJ1-3; v_gene: TRBV4-2; CDR3aa: CATLNAETSGPGNTIYF; CDR3nt: TGTGCCACCCTAAACGCCGAGACATCAGGGCCTGGAAACACCATATATTTT
abundance: -; d_gene: -; j_gene: TRBJ1-5; v_gene: TRBV7-9; CDR3aa: CASSLAGWGVNQPQHF; CDR3nt: TGTGCCAGCAGCTTAGCGGGGTGGGGAGTGAATCAGCCCCAGCATTTT
abundance: few; d_gene: -; j_gene: TRBJ1-2; v_gene: TRBV10-1; CDR3aa: CASSESRDCGYTF; CDR3nt: TGCGCCAGCAGCGAATCCAGGGATTGTGGCTACACCTTC
abundance: -; d_gene: TRBD1; j_gene: TRBJ1-1; v_gene: TRBV11-2; CDR3aa: CASSLGQGEAFF; CDR3nt: TGTGCCAGCAGCTTAGGACAGGGTGAAGCTTTCTTT
abundance: -; d_gene: -; j_gene: TRBJ2-1; v_gene: TRBV7-2; CDR3aa: CASSSRRSSYNEQFF; CDR3nt: TGTGCCAGCAGCTCCCGCCGGAGCTCCTACAATGAGCAGTTCTTC
abundance: -; d_gene: -; j_gene: TRBJ2-7; v_gene: TRBV21-1; CDR3aa: CASSNLGRRPYEQYF; CDR3nt: TGTGCCAGCAGCAATTTGGGAAGGAGGCCCTACGAGCAGTACTTC
abundance: -; d_gene: TRBD2; j_gene: TRBJ2-7; v_gene: TRBV6-5; CDR3aa: CASTPPAGGRQYF; CDR3nt: TGTGCCAGCACCCCACCAGCGGGAGGGCGGCAGTACTTC
abundance: -; d_gene: -; j_gene: TRBJ2-7; v_gene: TRBV7-9; CDR3aa: CASSLESGWSDEQYF; CDR3nt: TGTGCCAGCAGCTTAGAAAGCGGGTGGTCGGACGAGCAGTACTTC
abundance: -; d_gene: -; j_gene: TRBJ2-3; v_gene: TRBV12-5; CDR3aa: CASGPSQATDTQYF; CDR3nt: TGTGCTAGTGGTCCCAGCCAGGCCACAGATACGCAGTATTTT
abundance: -; d_gene: TRBD2; j_gene: TRBJ2-2; v_gene: TRBV11-2; CDR3aa: CASSPGTSGSTGELFF; CDR3nt: TGTGCCAGCAGCCCCGGGACTAGCGGGAGTACCGGGGAGCTGTTTTTT
abundance: -; d_gene: -; j_gene: TRBJ2-1; v_gene: TRBV28; CDR3aa: CASEGLAREQFF; CDR3nt: TGTGCCAGCGAGGGTTTAGCACGGGAGCAGTTCTTC
abundance: -; d_gene: -; j_gene: TRBJ2-1; v_gene: TRBV2; CDR3aa: CASSIGQSSYNEQFF; CDR3nt: TGTGCCAGCAGTATAGGACAGTCCTCCTACAATGAGCAGTTCTTC
abundance: -; d_gene: TRBD1; j_gene: TRBJ2-3; v_gene: TRBV18; CDR3aa: CASSPRDRLTDTQYF; CDR3nt: TGTGCCAGCTCACCTCGGGACAGGTTGACAGATACGCAGTATTTT
abundance: -; d_gene: TRBD1; j_gene: TRBJ2-7; v_gene: TRBV27; CDR3aa: CASSWTGDEQYF; CDR3nt: TGTGCCAGCAGCTGGACAGGGGACGAGCAGTACTTC
abundance: few; d_gene: -; j_gene: TRBJ1-5; v_gene: TRBV6-4; CDR3aa: CASSVTPQVGQPQHF; CDR3nt: TGTGCCAGCAGTGTCACCCCCCAGGTTGGGCAGCCCCAGCATTTT
abundance: -; d_gene: TRBD1; j_gene: TRBJ2-3; v_gene: TRBV30; CDR3aa: CAWSRGQGADTQYF; CDR3nt: TGTGCCTGGAGTCGGGGACAGGGGGCAGATACGCAGTATTTT
abundance: -; d_gene: -; j_gene: TRBJ2-2; v_gene: TRBV5-5; CDR3aa: CASSSGTYNTGELFF; CDR3nt: TGTGCCAGCAGCTCGGGGACTTATAACACCGGGGAGCTGTTTTTT
abundance: -; d_gene: TRBD1; j_gene: TRBJ2-7; v_gene: TRBV19; CDR3aa: CASGWQGADEQYF; CDR3nt: TGTGCCAGTGGTTGGCAGGGGGCTGATGAGCAGTACTTC
abundance: once; d_gene: -; j_gene: TRBJ2-7; v_gene: TRBV28; CDR3aa: CASSFGGSSPYEQYF; CDR3nt: TGTGCCAGCAGTTTTGGAGGGTCGAGTCCCTACGAGCAGTACTTC
abundance: -; d_gene: -; j_gene: TRBJ1-2; v_gene: TRBV25-1; CDR3aa: CASSDPRQSNYGYTF; CDR3nt: TGTGCCAGCAGTGACCCCCGACAAAGTAACTATGGCTACACCTTC
abundance: -; d_gene: TRBD2; j_gene: TRBJ2-1; v_gene: TRBV2; CDR3aa: CASNGVSGRAGNEQFF; CDR3nt: TGTGCCAGCAATGGAGTTAGCGGGAGGGCCGGCAATGAGCAGTTCTTC
abundance: once; d_gene: TRBD1; j_gene: TRBJ1-5; v_gene: TRBV6-1; CDR3aa: CATSFQDRSNQPQHF; CDR3nt: TGTGCCACCAGTTTCCAGGACAGGAGCAATCAGCCCCAGCATTTT
abundance: -; d_gene: -; j_gene: TRBJ2-4; v_gene: TRBV1; CDR3aa: CTSVEGLACSIQYF; CDR3nt: TGCACCAGCGTGGAGGGACTAGCGTGCAGCATTCAGTACTTC
abundance: -; d_gene: TRBD2; j_gene: TRBJ2-7; v_gene: TRBV7-9; CDR3aa: CASSLALAGVYEQYF; CDR3nt: TGTGCCAGCAGCTTAGCTCTAGCGGGAGTCTACGAGCAGTACTTC
abundance: -; d_gene: -; j_gene: TRBJ2-3; v_gene: TRBV7-9; CDR3aa: CASSQAFGSDTQYF; CDR3nt: TGTGCCAGCAGCCAAGCTTTCGGGTCGGATACGCAGTATTTT
abundance: -; d_gene: -; j_gene: TRBJ1-2; v_gene: TRBV5-1; CDR3aa: CASSLEGAVEGYTF; CDR3nt: TGCGCCAGCAGCTTGGAGGGAGCGGTAGAAGGCTACACCTTC
abundance: -; d_gene: TRBD2; j_gene: TRBJ2-1; v_gene: TRBV6-6; CDR3aa: CASTGEGYNEQFF; CDR3nt: TGTGCCAGCACGGGGGAGGGCTACAATGAGCAGTTCTTC
abundance: once; d_gene: -; j_gene: TRBJ2-1; v_gene: TRBV19; CDR3aa: CASEGREKRNEQFF; CDR3nt: TGTGCCAGCGAGGGACGGGAGAAACGCAATGAGCAGTTCTTC
abundance: -; d_gene: TRBD1; j_gene: TRBJ2-7; v_gene: TRBV18; CDR3aa: CASSRTGGTGSYEQYF; CDR3nt: TGTGCCAGCTCACGAACTGGCGGGACAGGGTCCTACGAGCAGTACTTC
abundance: -; d_gene: -; j_gene: TRBJ2-7; v_gene: TRBV11-2; CDR3aa: CASSLGIGAPYEQYF; CDR3nt: TGTGCCAGCAGCTTAGGTATTGGGGCCCCCTACGAGCAGTACTTC
abundance: -; d_gene: TRBD1; j_gene: TRBJ1-3; v_gene: TRBV27; CDR3aa: CASSGGTGGLSGNTIYF; CDR3nt: TGTGCCAGCAGTGGCGGGACAGGGGGTCTCTCTGGAAACACCATATATTTT
abundance: -; d_gene: TRBD2; j_gene: TRBJ2-7; v_gene: TRBV5-1; CDR3aa: CASSSDGGALAGQYF; CDR3nt: TGCGCCAGCAGCTCGGACGGGGGGGCGCTTGCGGGGCAGTACTTC
abundance: once; d_gene: TRBD2; j_gene: TRBJ2-3; v_gene: TRBV9; CDR3aa: CASSPRLAGGTDTQYF; CDR3nt: TGTGCCAGCAGCCCCCGACTAGCGGGAGGCACAGATACGCAGTATTTT
abundance: -; d_gene: -; j_gene: TRBJ2-3; v_gene: TRBV30; CDR3aa: CAWGQRSKDTQYF; CDR3nt: TGTGCCTGGGGCCAGCGAAGCAAGGATACGCAGTATTTT
abundance: -; d_gene: -; j_gene: TRBJ1-4; v_gene: TRBV5-1; CDR3aa: CASSGGGNNEKLFF; CDR3nt: TGCGCCAGCAGCGGGGGCGGAAATAATGAAAAACTGTTTTTT
abundance: -; d_gene: TRBD1; j_gene: TRBJ2-3; v_gene: TRBV6-6; CDR3aa: CASSILTGRRTDTQYF; CDR3nt: TGTGCCAGCAGTATTCTGACAGGGCGCCGCACAGATACGCAGTATTTT
abundance: -; d_gene: -; j_gene: TRBJ1-1; v_gene: TRBV6-1; CDR3aa: CASSESMATSEAFF; CDR3nt: TGTGCCAGCAGTGAATCGATGGCAACATCTGAAGCTTTCTTT
abundance: -; d_gene: -; j_gene: TRBJ2-5; v_gene: TRBV27; CDR3aa: CATGRETQYF; CDR3nt: TGTGCCACCGGGAGAGAGACCCAGTACTTC
abundance: few; d_gene: -; j_gene: TRBJ1-5; v_gene: TRBV19; CDR3aa: CASSRNRQGLQPQHF; CDR3nt: TGTGCCAGTAGCCGCAATAGGCAGGGCCTTCAGCCCCAGCATTTT